The 14 T cell receptor beta chains in this list originate from one sample, sequenced in a study of metastatic and nonmetastatic thyroid tumors. With MiXCR, TCRdb reprocessed the PCR reads. The table has 3,500 to 5,000 clones, less than 45% seen once. Not a single patient had been given any form of treatment at any point before undergoing thyroid surgery. Sequenced sample: tumor tissue. Receptors were obtained from a male donor with papillary thyroid cancer or a benign thyroid nodule (not recorded which). Some clones in this sample may be carry-over from other donors' samples.

The chain uses TRBV27 and TRBJ1-6, with D perhaps TRBD1 (5 bases). This CDR3 has 14 amino acids. Between the trimmed V and J ends, which lost 6 bases and 7 bases, there was a span of 13 bases. Per the germline V gene, CDR1 is MNHEY and CDR2 is SMNVEV (reference sequence). The CDR3 loop reads CASSLLGLNSPLHF. The CDR3 DNA is TGTGCCAGCAGCCTCCTGGGACTAAATTCACCCCTCCACTTT.

V and J are TRBV6-1 and TRBJ2-7; tentatively, D is TRBD1 (7 bases). This CDR3 spans 16 amino acids. Germline loops: CDR1 MNHNS, CDR2 SASEGT. Trimming removed 0 bases at V and 9 bases at J, with 21 bases between. The CDR3 DNA reads as TGTGCCAGCAGTGAAGCGCTGGACAGGTACTGGGAGGTGCAGTACTTC. It codes for CASSEALDRYWEVQYF.

This clone was counted only a few times. The V call is TRBV6-1, the J call TRBJ2-7, with D possibly matching TRBD1 (7 bases). The V end was cut by 6 bases, the J end by 1 base, with 16 bases between. The germline gives CDR1 MNHNS, CDR2 SASEGT. There are 15 residues in the CDR3. CDR3 coding DNA: TGTGCCAGCAGACCCGGACAGGCGGGGTCCTACGAGCAGTACTTC. Its translation is CASRPGQAGSYEQYF.

This chain connects TRBV7-9 to TRBJ1-2; TRBD1 might be the D (5 bases). The CDR3 has 13 residues. Germline-derived CDR1 and CDR2 are SEHNR and FQNEAQ (reference sequence). The ends were cut back, 0 bases at V and 8 bases at J, with 10 bases in the middle. Written as DNA, the CDR3 is TGTGCCAGCAGCTTAGCGGGGGACGGGGGCTACACCTTC. Translated: CASSLAGDGGYTF.

This clone was counted only a few times. The V gene is TRBV6-1, the J gene TRBJ2-7, with 8 bases fitting TRBD1. The CDR3 sequence is 15 residues long. Germline V gene sequence: CDR1 MNHNS, CDR2 SASEGT. Trimming cost V 5 bases and J 5 bases; bases outside gene matches: 11. The CDR3 nucleotides are TGTGCCAGCAGTCCACGGAGGACAGGGTTGGACGAGCAGTACTTC. Translating it yields CASSPRRTGLDEQYF.

This chain joins TRBV5-5 and TRBJ1-1; D is unclear. Per germline, CDR1 SGHKS and CDR2 YYEKEE (reference sequence). V lost 3 bases to trimming and J lost 3 bases, with 9 bases between them. The CDR3 contains 13 residues. As DNA, the CDR3 is TGTGCCAGCAGCTCGACACCTGACACTGAAGCTTTCTTT. Its protein product is CASSSTPDTEAFF.

As for this clone: One end of the junction fails to match germline, which may point to a read error. The V gene is TRBV20-1, the J gene TRBJ1-6, with 8 positions matching TRBD1. The CDR3 sequence is 14 residues long. Germline V CDR1 and CDR2: DFQATT, SNEGSKA (reference sequence). The CDR3 loop reads CGASRGQANSPLHF. CDR3 nucleotide sequence: TGCGGTGCTAGCCGGGGACAGGCTAATTCACCCCTCCACTTT.

This clone was counted only a few times. The V gene is TRBV6-2 or TRBV6-3, the J gene TRBJ2-7; D uncertain. The germline gives CDR1 MNHEY, CDR2 SVGEGT. Trimming took 1 base from V and 6 from J, leaving 13 bases between them. The CDR3 is made up of 14 amino acids. The CDR3 here is CASSYFGWKGEQYF. The CDR3 nucleotides read TGTGCCAGCAGTTACTTTGGGTGGAAGGGCGAGCAGTACTTC.

This clone has more than one count but fewer than ten. The rearrangement uses TRBV28 and TRBJ1-5; a possible D gene is TRBD1 (6 bases). V shed 5 bases and J shed 5 bases, with 10 bases lying between them. The CDR3 sequence is 13 residues long. The V gene's germline CDR1 is MDHEN and CDR2 SYDVKM. CDR3 protein: CASSRQADQPQHF. In nucleotides, the CDR3 is TGTGCCAGCAGTCGACAGGCGGATCAGCCCCAGCATTTT. The full variable domain, completed using reference TRBV28 and TRBJ1-5, is DVKVTQSSRYLVKRTGEKVFLECVQDMDHENMFWYRQDPGLGLRLIYFSYDVKMKEKGDIPEGYSVSREKKERFSLILESASTNQTSMYLCASSRQADQPQHFGDGTRLSIL.

As for this clone: A much larger clonotype is one base distant, so this may be a read error. Different DNA sequences within this sample yield the same CDR3. This chain connects TRBV6-4 to TRBJ2-1, with TRBD2 as a possible D gene (7 bases). The CDR3 covers 15 residues. Germline CDR1 reads MRHNA; CDR2 reads SNTAGT. The V end was cut by 6 bases, the J end by 8 bases, with 20 bases between. The CDR3 protein is CASRTSGGAGDEQFF. In DNA form, the CDR3 reads TGTGCCAGCAGGACTAGTGGGGGGGCCGGGGATGAGCAGTTCTTC.

V gene TRBV30 combines with J gene TRBJ2-5; maybe TRBD1 (6 bases). Germline values: CDR1 GTSNPN, CDR2 SVGIG (reference sequence). The V and J ends lost 0 bases and 7 bases respectively, with 24 bases between them. There are 17 residues in the CDR3. The CDR3: CAWSVFRDRELGGTQYF. The DNA for the CDR3 is TGTGCCTGGAGTGTATTCAGAGACCGGGAACTAGGGGGGACCCAGTACTTC. The full variable domain, in which reference TRBV30 and TRBJ2-5 provide the parts outside the CDR3, is SQTIHQWPATLVQPVGSPLSLECTVEGTSNPNLYWYRQAAGRGLQLLFYSVGIGQISSEVPQNLSASRPQDRQFILSSKKLLLSDSGFYLCAWSVFRDRELGGTQYFGPGTRLLVL.

The CDR3 here is CATSRADRVFDTEAFF. CDR3 bases: TGTGCCACCAGCAGAGCGGACAGGGTCTTCGACACTGAAGCTTTCTTT. The rearrangement links TRBV15 to TRBJ1-1; 8 positions agree with TRBD1. The trim removed 1 base at V and 3 bases at J, leaving 7 bases unmatched. Germline V CDR1 and CDR2: LNHNV, YYDKDF (reference sequence). This CDR3 has 16 amino acids.

This rearrangement joins TRBV2 to TRBJ2-7, with TRBD1 identical over 7 bases. V was clipped by 1 base and J by 4 bases; unmatched bases: 4. The CDR3 totals 14 residues. Germline lookup yields CDR1 SNHLY and CDR2 FYNNEI. DNA of the CDR3: TGTGCCAGCAGTGAAGGTGTCAGGGGGTACGAGCAGTACTTC. Amino acids: CASSEGVRGYEQYF.

The table lists this clone with a few counts. DNA of the CDR3: TGTGCCAGTAGTATAGAGGCCGGCGGGGGGGCTCAGTACTTC. Its protein product is CASSIEAGGGAQYF. This rearrangement joins TRBV19 to TRBJ2-7; 9 bases match TRBD2. The CDR3 is 14 residues long. J was trimmed by 10 bases and V by 0 bases; bases with no gene match: 7. Germline V gene sequence: CDR1 LNHDA, CDR2 SQIVND (reference sequence).